These 14 T cell receptor beta chains were all obtained from the same sample, sequenced in a study of T cell repertoires in cytomegalovirus infection. From the reads, TCRdb called clonotypes with MiXCR, one entry per CDR3 protein. The data show 510,000 or so distinct CDR3 sequences, approximately 26% seen once. The material sequenced was PBMCs. These receptors all stem from a human donor in good health (CMV status not recorded). Some clones in this sample may be carry-over from other donors' samples.

In this sample, this clonotype turned up a few times. This chain links TRBV28 with TRBJ2-1, with TRBD2 identical over 11 bases. After removal of 2 bases from V and 4 bases from J, the junction contained 4 bases not matched to a gene. CDR1 and CDR2 from the germline V gene are MDHEN and SYDVKM. The CDR3 extends over 16 amino acids. DNA for the CDR3: TGTGCCAGCAGTTTACCGACTAGCGGGGTGTACAATGAGCAGTTCTTC. This sequence encodes CASSLPTSGVYNEQFF.

The chain carries TRBV28 and TRBJ1-1; 7 bases line up with TRBD1. Germline assignment: CDR1 MDHEN and CDR2 SYDVKM. The CDR3 has 14 residues. Trimming removed 1 base from V and 7 bases from J; junction bases left unmatched: 6. The CDR3, as DNA: TGTGCCAGCAGTTTATCATCTCAGGGGGATGAAGCTTTCTTT. This sequence encodes CASSLSSQGDEAFF.

This clonotype was seen a few times. This chain joins TRBV7-3 and TRBJ1-1; 8 bases line up with TRBD1. Germline-derived CDR1 and CDR2 are SGHTA and FQGTGA. The CDR3 has 13 residues. V lost 5 bases, J lost 12 bases, and 11 bases stayed unmatched. As DNA, the CDR3 is TGTGCCAGCAGCACATGGGACAGGAGGGAAACTTTCTTT. It is translated as CASSTWDRRETFF.

This clonotype was seen at least ten times. Here the CDR3 reads CASSLVGAGELFF. CDR3 nucleotide sequence: TGTGCCAGCAGTTTAGTCGGGGCCGGGGAGCTGTTTTTT. This chain joins TRBV28 and TRBJ2-2; perhaps TRBD2 as D (5 bases). There are 13 residues in the CDR3. The germline V gene encodes CDR1 MDHEN and CDR2 SYDVKM. Trimming shortened V by 2 bases and J by 6 bases, and 7 bases separated the two germline ends.

This clonotype was observed at least ten times. The genes are TRBV4-1 and TRBJ2-3, with TRBD2 matching over 10 bases. Germline assignment: CDR1 MGHRA and CDR2 YSYEKL. This CDR3 contains 15 residues. The J segment lost 3 bases and the V segment lost 1 base, leaving 1 base of the junction unmatched. CDR3 sequence (DNA): TGCGCCAGCAGCCAAGTTAGCGGGAGGACAGATACGCAGTATTTT. Residues: CASSQVSGRTDTQYF.

There are a few counts of this clonotype. CDR3 protein: CASSRAQGPADEQFF. The CDR3 DNA sequence: TGTGCCAGCAGCCGGGCCCAGGGCCCAGCCGATGAGCAGTTCTTC. The chain employs TRBV6-6 and TRBJ2-1, with a weak D call TRBD1 (5 bases). The V end lost 6 bases, the J end lost 8 bases, and 20 bases lay between the germline ends. The CDR3 contains 15 residues. The germline CDR1 and CDR2 sequences are MNHNY and SVGAGI (reference sequence).

This clonotype was counted only a few times. The chain carries TRBV7-2 and TRBJ1-4; no firm D call. The CDR3 runs to 12 residues. The ends were cut back, 6 bases at V and 8 bases at J, with 10 bases in the middle. Per germline, CDR1 SGHTA and CDR2 FQGNSA. The CDR3 DNA follows: TGTGCCAGCAGTCCGGACGGGGAAAAACTGTTTTTT. Its protein is CASSPDGEKLFF.

This chain uses TRBV6-6 with TRBJ1-1; TRBD1 matches 9 bases. This CDR3 has 12 residues. In germline, CDR1 is MNHNY, CDR2 SVGAGI (reference sequence). Trimming at V came to 7 bases and at J to 8 bases, leaving 5 bases not matched to a gene. The CDR3 reads CASTWDRVEAFF. CDR3 nucleotides: TGTGCCAGCACTTGGGACAGGGTAGAAGCTTTCTTT.

The gene calls are TRBV24-1 and TRBJ1-1; D may be TRBD1 (5 bases). The V end was cut by 3 bases, the J end by 3 bases, with 16 bases between. The germline gives CDR1 KGHDR, CDR2 SFDVKD. The CDR3 covers 16 residues. CDR3 nucleotides: TGTGCCACCAGTGATGAGCGACTTCGGGGGGACACTGAAGCTTTCTTT. It encodes CATSDERLRGDTEAFF.

This chain links TRBV29-1 with TRBJ1-4; 8 bases are a match to TRBD1. This CDR3 has 14 amino acids. Trimming removed 6 bases from V and 7 bases from J; junction bases left unmatched: 10. The germline V gene encodes CDR1 SQVTM and CDR2 ANQGSEA. In DNA form, the CDR3 reads TGCAGCGTGAGGGCCGGGACAGGAGCTGAAAAACTGTTTTTT. Its translation: CSVRAGTGAEKLFF.

In its sample, this clonotype was seen a few times. The chain is built from TRBV28 and TRBJ1-6, with a tentative D call TRBD1 (5 bases). V was pared by 2 bases and J by 7 bases, with 9 bases between. Germline loops: CDR1 MDHEN, CDR2 SYDVKM. This CDR3 spans 14 amino acids. CDR3 protein: CASSLQGLNSPLHF. DNA of the CDR3: TGTGCCAGCAGTTTACAGGGCCTCAATTCACCCCTCCACTTT.

The chain links TRBV20-1 to TRBJ2-1; 12 nucleotides match TRBD2. This CDR3 is 15 amino acids long. Losses at the gene ends were 5 bases for V and 9 bases for J; bases not matched to a gene: 11. Per germline, CDR1 DFQATT and CDR2 SNEGSKA (reference sequence). CDR3 sequence (DNA): TGCAGTGCTCGACTAGCGGGGGAGGGCCTACTTGAGCAGTTCTTC. Translating it yields CSARLAGEGLLEQFF.

J is TRBJ1-1 and V is TRBV6-2 or TRBV6-3, with 10 bases identical to TRBD1. Trimming cost V 8 bases and J 3 bases; bases outside gene matches: 15. The germline V gene has CDR1 MNHEY and CDR2 SVGEGT. The CDR3 covers 17 residues. The CDR3 spells CASLSQLRDRGDTEAFF. CDR3 nucleotide sequence: TGTGCCAGCCTCAGTCAGCTCCGGGACAGGGGAGACACTGAAGCTTTCTTT.

This clonotype was counted only a few times. The rearrangement uses TRBV7-6 and TRBJ2-6, with TRBD2 matching over 10 bases. CDR1 is SGHVS, CDR2 FNYEAQ, per germline. The CDR3 extends over 20 amino acids. The J segment lost 2 bases and the V segment lost 2 bases, leaving 12 bases of the junction unmatched. CDR3 amino acids: CASSLFIAGGSTAGANVLTF. CDR3 nucleotide sequence: TGTGCCAGCAGCTTATTCATAGCGGGAGGTTCCACCGCTGGGGCCAACGTCCTGACTTTC.